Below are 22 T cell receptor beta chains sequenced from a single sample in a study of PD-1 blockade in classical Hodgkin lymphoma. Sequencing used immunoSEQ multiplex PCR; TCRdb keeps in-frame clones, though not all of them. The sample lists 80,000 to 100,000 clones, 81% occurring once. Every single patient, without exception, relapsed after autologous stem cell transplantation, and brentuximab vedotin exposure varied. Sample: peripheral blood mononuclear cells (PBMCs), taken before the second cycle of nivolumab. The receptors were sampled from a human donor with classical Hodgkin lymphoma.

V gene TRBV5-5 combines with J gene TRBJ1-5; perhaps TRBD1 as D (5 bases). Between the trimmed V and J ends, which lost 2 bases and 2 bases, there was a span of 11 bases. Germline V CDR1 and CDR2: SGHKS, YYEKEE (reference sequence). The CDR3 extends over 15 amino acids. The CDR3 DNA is TGTGCCAGCAGCTTATTGGGGGTAGGCAATCAGCCCCAGCATTTT. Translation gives CASSLLGVGNQPQHF.

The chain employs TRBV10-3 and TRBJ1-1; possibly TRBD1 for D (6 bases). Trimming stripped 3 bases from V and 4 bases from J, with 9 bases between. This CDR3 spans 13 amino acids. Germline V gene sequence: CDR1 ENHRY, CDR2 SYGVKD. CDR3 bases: TGTGCCATCAGTGACGGGACAACCACTGAAGCTTTCTTT. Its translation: CAISDGTTTEAFF.

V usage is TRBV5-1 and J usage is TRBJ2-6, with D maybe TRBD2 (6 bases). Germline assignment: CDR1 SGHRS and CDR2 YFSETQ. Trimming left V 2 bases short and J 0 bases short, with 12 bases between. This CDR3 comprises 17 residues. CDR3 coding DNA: TGCGCCAGCAGCTTACCGGGACTGAACTCTGGGGCCAACGTCCTGACTTTC. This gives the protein CASSLPGLNSGANVLTF.

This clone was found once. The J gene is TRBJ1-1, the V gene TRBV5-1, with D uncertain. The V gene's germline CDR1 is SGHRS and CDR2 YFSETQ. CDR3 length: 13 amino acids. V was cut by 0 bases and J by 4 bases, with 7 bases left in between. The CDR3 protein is CASSLDGSTEAFF. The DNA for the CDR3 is TGCGCCAGCAGCTTGGACGGGAGCACTGAAGCTTTCTTT.

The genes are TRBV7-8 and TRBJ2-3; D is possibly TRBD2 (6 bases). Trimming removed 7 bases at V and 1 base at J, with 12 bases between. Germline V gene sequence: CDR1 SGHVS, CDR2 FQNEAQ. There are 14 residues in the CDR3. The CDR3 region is CASTREVGTDTQYF. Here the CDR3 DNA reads TGTGCCAGCACCAGGGAGGTTGGCACAGATACGCAGTATTTT.

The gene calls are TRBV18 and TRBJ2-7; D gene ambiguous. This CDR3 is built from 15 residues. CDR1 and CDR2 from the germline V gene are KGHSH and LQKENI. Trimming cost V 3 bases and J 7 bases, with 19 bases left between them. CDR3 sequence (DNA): TGTGCCAGCTCACCGAAAACGCGGAGCGACGGAGAGCAGTACTTC. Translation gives CASSPKTRSDGEQYF.

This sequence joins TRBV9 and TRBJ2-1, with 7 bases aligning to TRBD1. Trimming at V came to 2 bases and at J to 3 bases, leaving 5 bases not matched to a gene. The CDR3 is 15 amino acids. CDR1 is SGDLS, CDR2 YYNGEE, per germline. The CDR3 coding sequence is TGTGCCAGCAGCGTGAAGACAGGGAACTACAATGAGCAGTTCTTC. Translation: CASSVKTGNYNEQFF.

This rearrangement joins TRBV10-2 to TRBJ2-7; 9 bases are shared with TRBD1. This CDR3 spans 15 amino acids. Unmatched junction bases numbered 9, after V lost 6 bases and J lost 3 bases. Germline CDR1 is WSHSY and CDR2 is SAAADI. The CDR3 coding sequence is TGCGCCAGCAGCGATACCGGACAGGGGCTCTACGAGCAGTACTTC. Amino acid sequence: CASSDTGQGLYEQYF.

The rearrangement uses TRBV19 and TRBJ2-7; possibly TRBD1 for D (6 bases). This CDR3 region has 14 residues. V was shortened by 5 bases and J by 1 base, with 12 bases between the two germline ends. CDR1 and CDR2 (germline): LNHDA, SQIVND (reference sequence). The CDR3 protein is CASSEPGVSYEQYF. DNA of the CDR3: TGTGCCAGTAGTGAGCCAGGGGTTTCCTACGAGCAGTACTTC.

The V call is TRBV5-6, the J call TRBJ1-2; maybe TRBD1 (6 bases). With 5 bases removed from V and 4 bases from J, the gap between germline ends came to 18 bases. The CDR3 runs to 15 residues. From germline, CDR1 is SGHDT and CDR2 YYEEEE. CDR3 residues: CASRVEGGDPYGYTF. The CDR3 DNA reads TGTGCCAGCAGGGTGGAGGGGGGAGACCCCTATGGCTACACCTTC.

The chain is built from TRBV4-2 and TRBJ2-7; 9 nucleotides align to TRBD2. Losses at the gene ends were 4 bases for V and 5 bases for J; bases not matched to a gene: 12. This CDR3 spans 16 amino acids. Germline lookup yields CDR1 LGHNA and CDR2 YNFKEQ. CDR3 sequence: CASSPESGRSSHEQYF. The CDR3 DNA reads TGTGCCAGCAGCCCTGAAAGCGGGAGGTCTTCCCACGAGCAGTACTTC.

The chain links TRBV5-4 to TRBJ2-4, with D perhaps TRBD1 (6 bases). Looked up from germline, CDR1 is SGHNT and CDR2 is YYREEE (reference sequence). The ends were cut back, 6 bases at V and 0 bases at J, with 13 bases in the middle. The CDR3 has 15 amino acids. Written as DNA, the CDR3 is TGTGCCAGCACCCCGGACAGCCAAGCCAAAAACATTCAGTACTTC. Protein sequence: CASTPDSQAKNIQYF.

CDR3 nucleotide sequence: TGTGCCAGCAGCTTAGGACAGTACAATGAGCAGTTCTTC. Encoded protein: CASSLGQYNEQFF. This rearrangement joins TRBV7-8 to TRBJ2-1, with D tentatively TRBD1 (5 bases). Per the germline V gene, CDR1 is SGHVS and CDR2 is FQNEAQ. Trimming stripped 1 base from V and 4 bases from J, with 5 bases between. The length of the CDR3 is 13 residues.

The CDR3 coding sequence is TGTGCCGCAGTGGGCCTCATCAATCAGCCCCAGCATTTT. It translates to CAAVGLINQPQHF. The genes are TRBV28 and TRBJ1-5, with D uncertain. CDR3 size: 13 residues. CDR1 and CDR2 from the germline V gene are MDHEN and SYDVKM. With 11 bases removed from V and 3 bases from J, the gap between germline ends came to 14 bases.

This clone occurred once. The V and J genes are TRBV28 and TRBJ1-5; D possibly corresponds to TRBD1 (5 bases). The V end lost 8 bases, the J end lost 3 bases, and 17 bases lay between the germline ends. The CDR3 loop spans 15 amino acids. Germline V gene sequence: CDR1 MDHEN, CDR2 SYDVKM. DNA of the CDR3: TGTGCCAGCTCTGGGGCCCTCAGCAACAATCAGCCCCAGCATTTT. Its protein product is CASSGALSNNQPQHF.

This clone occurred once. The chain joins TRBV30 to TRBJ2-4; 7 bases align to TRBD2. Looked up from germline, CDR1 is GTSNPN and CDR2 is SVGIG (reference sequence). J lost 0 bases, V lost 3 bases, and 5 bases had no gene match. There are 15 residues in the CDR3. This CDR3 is CAWRAGVLAKNIQYF. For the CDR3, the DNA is TGTGCCTGGAGGGCGGGGGTACTAGCCAAAAACATTCAGTACTTC.

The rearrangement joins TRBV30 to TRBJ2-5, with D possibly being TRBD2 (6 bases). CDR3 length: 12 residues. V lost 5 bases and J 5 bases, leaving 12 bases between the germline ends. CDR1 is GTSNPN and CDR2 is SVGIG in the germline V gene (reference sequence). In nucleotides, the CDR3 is TGTGCCTGGGGAAGGGACTTGGAGACCCAGTACTTC. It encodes CAWGRDLETQYF.

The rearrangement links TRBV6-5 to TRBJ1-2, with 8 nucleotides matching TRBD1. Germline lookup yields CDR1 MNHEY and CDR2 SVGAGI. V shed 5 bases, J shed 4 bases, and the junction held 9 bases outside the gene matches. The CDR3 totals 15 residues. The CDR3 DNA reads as TGTGCCAGCAGTAAACAGGGGGAGCCGATCTATGGCTACACCTTC. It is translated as CASSKQGEPIYGYTF.

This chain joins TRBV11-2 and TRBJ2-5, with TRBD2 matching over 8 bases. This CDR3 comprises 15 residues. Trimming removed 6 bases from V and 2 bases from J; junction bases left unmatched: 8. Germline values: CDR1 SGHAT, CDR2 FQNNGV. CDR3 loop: CASRSTGGGQETQYF. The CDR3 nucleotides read TGTGCCAGCAGATCTACGGGGGGGGGTCAAGAGACCCAGTACTTC.

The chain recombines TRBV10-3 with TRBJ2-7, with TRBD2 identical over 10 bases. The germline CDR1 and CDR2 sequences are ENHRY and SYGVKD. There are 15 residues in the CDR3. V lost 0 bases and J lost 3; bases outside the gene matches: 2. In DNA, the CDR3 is TGTGCCATCAGTGAGTCAATAGCGGGAGGCTACGAGCAGTACTTC. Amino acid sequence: CAISESIAGGYEQYF.

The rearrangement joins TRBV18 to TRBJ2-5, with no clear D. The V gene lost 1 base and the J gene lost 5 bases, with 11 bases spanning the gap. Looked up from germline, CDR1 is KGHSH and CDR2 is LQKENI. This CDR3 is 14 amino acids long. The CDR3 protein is CASSPRYPLETQYF. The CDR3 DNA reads TGTGCCAGCTCACCACGATACCCACTGGAGACCCAGTACTTC.

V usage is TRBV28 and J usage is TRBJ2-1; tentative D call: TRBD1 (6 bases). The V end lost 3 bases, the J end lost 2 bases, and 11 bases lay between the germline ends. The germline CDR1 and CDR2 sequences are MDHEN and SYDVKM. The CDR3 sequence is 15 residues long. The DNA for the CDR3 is TGTGCCAGCAGTTTGGGGGCGACGGCCTACAATGAGCAGTTCTTC. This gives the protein CASSLGATAYNEQFF.